These T cell receptor beta chains were read from a single sample in a study of OX40 agonist ivuxolimab in advanced cancers. Assay used: immunoSEQ multiplex PCR; TCRdb lists only in-frame clones, some missing. The repertoire holds approximately 74,000 clones, with over 75% as singletons. Material: CD4+ or CD8+ T cells sorted from blood, obtained in a trial of the OX40 agonist ivuxolimab. These receptors were taken from an adult with an advanced solid tumor such as melanoma, head and neck, liver or kidney cancer. CDR3s include the opening cysteine and the closing phenylalanine or tryptophan. A D gene is named only where the DNA matches it firmly. Clone size is shown for a subset of rows, as once, few, many or a class of expanded clone.

clone_size,v_call,j_call,d_call,cdr3_nt,cdr3_aa
.,TRBV5-4,TRBJ2-2,TRBD1,TGTGCCAGCAGCACAGGGGGTTCTTTAACCGGGGAGCTGTTTTTT,CASSTGGSLTGELFF
.,TRBV13,TRBJ2-7,TRBD2,TGTGCCAGCAGCTTACAACCTAGCGGGGACTACGAGCAGTACTTC,CASSLQPSGDYEQYF
few,TRBV4-2,TRBJ1-2,TRBD1,TGTGCCAGCAGCCAAGTAATCAGGGGGCGCGACTATGGCTACACCTTC,CASSQVIRGRDYGYTF
.,TRBV5-1,TRBJ1-1,.,TGCGCCAGCAGCGTCCCGCCGGACACTGAAGCTTTCTTT,CASSVPPDTEAFF
.,TRBV5-6,TRBJ1-2,TRBD1,TGTGCCAGCAGTCCCGGGACAGGGGCAGCTAACTATGGCTACACCTTC,CASSPGTGAANYGYTF
.,TRBV5-1,TRBJ2-5,TRBD1,TGCGCCAGCAACCCCGGGACAGGTCAAGAGACCCAGTACTTC,CASNPGTGQETQYF
.,TRBV25-1,TRBJ1-1,TRBD1,TGTGCCAGCAGTGACAGGACAGGTAATGCTTTCTTT,CASSDRTGNAFF
.,TRBV5-4,TRBJ2-3,TRBD2,TGTGCCAGCAGCTTGGAGGCGCGGGGGGGCACAGATACGCAGTATTTT,CASSLEARGGTDTQYF
.,TRBV6-5,TRBJ2-5,TRBD1,TGTGCCAGCAGCCGACGGACAGGGGGAGAGACCCAGTACTTC,CASSRRTGGETQYF
once,TRBV5-1,TRBJ1-1,TRBD1,TGCGCCAGCAGCTACGGGCGGGACAGGGAGGAGACTGAAGCTTTCTTT,CASSYGRDREETEAFF
.,TRBV5-4,TRBJ2-5,TRBD2,TGTGCCAGCAGCTTGAAGCTCGCTAGCGGGGATCAAGAGACCCAGTACTTC,CASSLKLASGDQETQYF
once,TRBV10-3,TRBJ2-1,.,TGTGCCATCAGTGAGGCGCAGGGCGGCACCAATGAGCAGTTCTTC,CAISEAQGGTNEQFF
once,TRBV28,TRBJ1-2,.,TGTGCCATCCCGGCAGGCTATGGCTACACCTTC,CAIPAGYGYTF
once,TRBV4-2,TRBJ2-7,TRBD2,TGTGCCAGCAGCCAAGGTGGACTAGCGGATTTCTACGAGCAGTACTTC,CASSQGGLADFYEQYF
.,TRBV29-1,TRBJ2-7,TRBD1,TGCAGCGCTGGGACAGGGGTCTACGAGCAGTACTTC,CSAGTGVYEQYF
.,TRBV28,TRBJ1-1,.,TGTGCCAGCAGCCGCCGGTCCGGGCAGTTGAACACTGAAGCTTTCTTT,CASSRRSGQLNTEAFF
.,TRBV2,TRBJ2-7,.,TGTGCCAGCAGGACTACAGGAGCCTCCTACGAGCAGTACTTC,CASRTTGASYEQYF
.,TRBV6-6,TRBJ1-4,.,TGTGCCAGCAGGGGGGAATCCACTAATGAAAAACTGTTTTTT,CASRGESTNEKLFF
.,TRBV7-3,TRBJ2-7,.,TGTGCCAGCAGCTCAAAGGGCGGCTACGAGCAGTACTTC,CASSSKGGYEQYF
.,TRBV7-9,TRBJ2-1,.,TGTGCCAGCAGTTATCACGAGCGGGTTAATGAGCAGTTCTTC,CASSYHERVNEQFF
.,TRBV4-1,TRBJ1-3,TRBD1,TGCGCCAGCAGCCAAGCGGGACAGGGGATTTCTGGAAACACCATATATTTT,CASSQAGQGISGNTIYF
.,TRBV6-5,TRBJ1-5,.,TGTGCCAGCAGTTACCACCGGGAACAGCCCCAGCATTTT,CASSYHREQPQHF
few,TRBV7-2,TRBJ2-5,TRBD2,TGTGCCAGCAGCTTTGGGGCGGGAGCCAGGGTGGAGACCCAGTACTTC,CASSFGAGARVETQYF
.,TRBV18,TRBJ2-7,TRBD1,TGTGCCAGCTCTCCACCCAGACAGGGGGAGAAAGAGCAGTACTTC,CASSPPRQGEKEQYF
.,TRBV5-1,TRBJ2-7,TRBD1,TGCGCCAGCACGGACAGGGGGGGTTACTCCTACGAGCAGTACTTC,CASTDRGGYSYEQYF
.,TRBV6-5,TRBJ1-5,TRBD1,TGTGCCAGCGGGCCAGGGGGCTATCAGCCCCAGCATTTT,CASGPGGYQPQHF
.,TRBV27,TRBJ2-7,.,TGTGCCAGCAGGGACCAGATGGCAGGGTCCTACGAGCAGTACTTC,CASRDQMAGSYEQYF
.,TRBV5-1,TRBJ2-1,.,TGCGCCAGCAGCTTTGGTGGCAGAGAGCAGTTCTTC,CASSFGGREQFF
.,TRBV1,TRBJ1-3,.,TGCACCAGCAGTCATAGGGACAGGGACTCTGGAAACACCATATATTTT,CTSSHRDRDSGNTIYF
few,TRBV6-5,TRBJ1-2,TRBD1,TGTGCCAGCAGCCCGGACAGGGGGGTGGACGGCTACACCTTC,CASSPDRGVDGYTF
.,TRBV5-5,TRBJ1-1,TRBD1,TGTGCCAGCAGCTTGGGAGGTGCCAGGGGGGCTGAAGCTTTCTTT,CASSLGGARGAEAFF
.,TRBV7-7,TRBJ2-5,TRBD1,TGTGCCAGCAGCACAGGGGCAGGGGAGACCCAGTACTTC,CASSTGAGETQYF
.,TRBV7-9,TRBJ2-3,TRBD2,TGTGCCAGCAGCTCAACTAGCGGGAGGAGCACAGATACGCAGTATTTT,CASSSTSGRSTDTQYF
.,TRBV18,TRBJ1-6,TRBD1,TGTGCCAGCTCACCAGAGCGACAGGGGGCAGGATCACCCCTCCACTTT,CASSPERQGAGSPLHF
.,TRBV5-1,TRBJ1-4,.,TGCGCCAGCAGCTTGGGGGGGCAGGTTGAAAAACTGTTTTTT,CASSLGGQVEKLFF
.,TRBV18,TRBJ1-4,.,TGTGCCAGCTCACCTGCCGACAGACCCTCTGAAAAACTGTTTTTT,CASSPADRPSEKLFF
.,TRBV27,TRBJ1-5,.,TGTGCCAGCAGTTTAAAGGCACTAGTTAGCAATCAGCCCCAGCATTTT,CASSLKALVSNQPQHF
.,TRBV10-1,TRBJ2-1,.,TGCGCCAGCAATTGGCGACGGGGGGCCCTCTACAATGAGCAGTTCTTC,CASNWRRGALYNEQFF
.,TRBV9,TRBJ2-6,TRBD2,TGTGCCAGCAGCGTAGTTGCGGGGGGCGGCTCTGGGGCCAACGTCCTGACTTTC,CASSVVAGGGSGANVLTF
.,TRBV5-1,TRBJ1-1,.,TGCGCCAGCAGCTGGACAGCCCTTAACACTGAAGCTTTCTTT,CASSWTALNTEAFF
.,TRBV18,TRBJ2-7,.,TGTGCCAGCTCACCTCAACGACACGTCAACGAGCAGTACTTC,CASSPQRHVNEQYF